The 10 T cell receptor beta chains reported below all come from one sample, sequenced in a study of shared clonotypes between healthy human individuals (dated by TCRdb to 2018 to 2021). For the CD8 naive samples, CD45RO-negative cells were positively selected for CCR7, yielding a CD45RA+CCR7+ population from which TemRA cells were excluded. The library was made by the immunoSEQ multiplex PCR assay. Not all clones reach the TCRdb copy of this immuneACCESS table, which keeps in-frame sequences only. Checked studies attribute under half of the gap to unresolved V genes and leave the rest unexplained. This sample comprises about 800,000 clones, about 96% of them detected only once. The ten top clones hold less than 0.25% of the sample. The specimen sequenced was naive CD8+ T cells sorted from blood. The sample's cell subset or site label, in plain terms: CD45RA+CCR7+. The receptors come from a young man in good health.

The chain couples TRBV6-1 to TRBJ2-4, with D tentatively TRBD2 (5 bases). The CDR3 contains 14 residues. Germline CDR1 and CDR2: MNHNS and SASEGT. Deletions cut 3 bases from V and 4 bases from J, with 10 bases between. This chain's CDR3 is CASSEWTGKNIQYF. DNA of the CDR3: TGTGCCAGCAGTGAGTGGACGGGAAAAAACATTCAGTACTTC.

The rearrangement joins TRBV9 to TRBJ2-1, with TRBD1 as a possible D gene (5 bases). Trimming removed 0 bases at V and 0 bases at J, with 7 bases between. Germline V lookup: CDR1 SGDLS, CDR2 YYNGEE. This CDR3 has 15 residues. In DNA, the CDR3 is TGTGCCAGCAGCGTAGGACAGCCCTCCTACAATGAGCAGTTCTTC. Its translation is CASSVGQPSYNEQFF.

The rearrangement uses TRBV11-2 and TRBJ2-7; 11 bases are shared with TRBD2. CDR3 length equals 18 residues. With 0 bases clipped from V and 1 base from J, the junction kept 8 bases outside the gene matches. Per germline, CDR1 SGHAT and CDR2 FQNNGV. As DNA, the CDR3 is TGTGCCAGCAGCTTAGATCAAAGACTAGCGGGAAGTTCCTACGAGCAGTACTTC. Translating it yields CASSLDQRLAGSSYEQYF.

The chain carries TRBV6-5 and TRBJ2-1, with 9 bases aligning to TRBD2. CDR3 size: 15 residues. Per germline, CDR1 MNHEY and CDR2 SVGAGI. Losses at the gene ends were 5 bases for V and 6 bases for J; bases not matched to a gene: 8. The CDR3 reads CASSIVAGDFNEQFF. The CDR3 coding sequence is TGTGCCAGCAGTATAGTAGCGGGAGATTTCAATGAGCAGTTCTTC.

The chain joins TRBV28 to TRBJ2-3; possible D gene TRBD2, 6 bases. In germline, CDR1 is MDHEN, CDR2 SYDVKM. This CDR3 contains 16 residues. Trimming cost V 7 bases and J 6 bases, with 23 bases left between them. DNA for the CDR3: TGTGCCAGCAAACAATCTAACCTAGCGTGGATCGATACGCAGTATTTT. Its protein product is CASKQSNLAWIDTQYF.

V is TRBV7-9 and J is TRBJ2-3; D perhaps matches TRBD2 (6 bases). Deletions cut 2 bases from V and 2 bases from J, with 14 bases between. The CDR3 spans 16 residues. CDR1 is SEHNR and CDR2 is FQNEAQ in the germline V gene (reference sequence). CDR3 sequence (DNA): TGTGCCAGCAGCTTATTGCAGGGAGGAGACACAGATACGCAGTATTTT. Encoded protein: CASSLLQGGDTDTQYF.

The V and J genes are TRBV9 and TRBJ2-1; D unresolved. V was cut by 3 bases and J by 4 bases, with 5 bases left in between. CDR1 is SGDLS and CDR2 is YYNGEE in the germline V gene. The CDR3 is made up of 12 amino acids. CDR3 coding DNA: TGTGCCAGCAGCGGTCAATACAATGAGCAGTTCTTC. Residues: CASSGQYNEQFF.

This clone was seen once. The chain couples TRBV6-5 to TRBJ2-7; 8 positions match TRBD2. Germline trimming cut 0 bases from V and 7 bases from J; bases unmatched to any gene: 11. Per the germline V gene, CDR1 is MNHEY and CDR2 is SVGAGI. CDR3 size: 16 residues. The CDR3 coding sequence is TGTGCCAGCAGTTACTCAAAGGGACTAGACGTTCGGGAGCAGTACTTC. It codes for CASSYSKGLDVREQYF.

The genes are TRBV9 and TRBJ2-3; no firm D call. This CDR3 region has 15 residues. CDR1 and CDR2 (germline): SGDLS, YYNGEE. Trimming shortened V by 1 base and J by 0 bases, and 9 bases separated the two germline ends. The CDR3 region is CASSVIGSSTDTQYF. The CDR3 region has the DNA TGTGCCAGCAGCGTAATCGGCTCTAGCACAGATACGCAGTATTTT.

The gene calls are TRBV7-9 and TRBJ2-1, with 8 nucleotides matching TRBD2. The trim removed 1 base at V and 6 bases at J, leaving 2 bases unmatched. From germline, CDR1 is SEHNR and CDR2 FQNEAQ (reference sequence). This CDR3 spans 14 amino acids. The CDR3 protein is CASSLEREGNEQFF. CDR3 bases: TGTGCCAGCAGCTTAGAACGGGAGGGCAATGAGCAGTTCTTC.